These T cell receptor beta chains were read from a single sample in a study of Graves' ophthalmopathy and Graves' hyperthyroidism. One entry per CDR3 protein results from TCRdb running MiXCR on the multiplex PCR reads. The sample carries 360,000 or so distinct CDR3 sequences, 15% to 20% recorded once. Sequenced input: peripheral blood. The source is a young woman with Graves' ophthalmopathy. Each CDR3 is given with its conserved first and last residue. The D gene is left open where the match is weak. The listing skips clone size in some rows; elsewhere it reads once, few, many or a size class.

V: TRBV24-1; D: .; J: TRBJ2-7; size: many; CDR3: CATSDLGGWAHSYEQYF; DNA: TGTGCCACCAGTGATTTAGGGGGTTGGGCCCACTCCTACGAGCAGTACTTC
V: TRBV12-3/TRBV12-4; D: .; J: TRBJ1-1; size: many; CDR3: CASSFGNTEAFF; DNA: TGTGCCAGCAGTTTCGGGAACACTGAAGCTTTCTTT
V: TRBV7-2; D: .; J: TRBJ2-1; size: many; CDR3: CASSLADNEQFF; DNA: TGTGCCAGCAGCTTAGCTGACAATGAGCAGTTCTTC
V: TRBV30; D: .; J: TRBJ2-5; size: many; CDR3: CAWTSSQETQYF; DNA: TGTGCCTGGACCTCTAGTCAAGAGACCCAGTACTTC
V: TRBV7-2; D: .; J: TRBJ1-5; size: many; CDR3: CASTSDGYSNQPQHF; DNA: TGTGCCAGTACCTCGGACGGGTATAGCAATCAGCCCCAGCATTTT
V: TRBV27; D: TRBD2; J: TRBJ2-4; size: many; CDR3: CAIPSSGGRARVKNIQYF; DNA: TGTGCCATCCCCTCCTCGGGCGGGAGGGCCAGGGTCAAAAACATTCAGTACTTC
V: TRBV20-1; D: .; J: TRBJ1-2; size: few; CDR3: CSAPANYGYTF; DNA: TGCAGTGCTCCCGCTAACTATGGCTACACCTTC
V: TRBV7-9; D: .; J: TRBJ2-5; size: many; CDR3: CASSSPVGLQETQYF; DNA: TGTGCCAGCAGCTCCCCCGTCGGCCTACAAGAGACCCAGTACTTC
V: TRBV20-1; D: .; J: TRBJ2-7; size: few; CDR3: CSARDPLGGDHYEQYF; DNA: TGCAGTGCTAGAGATCCCTTGGGCGGGGATCACTACGAGCAGTACTTC
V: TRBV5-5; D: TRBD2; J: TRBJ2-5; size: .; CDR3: CASSRTSGQETQYF; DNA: TGCGCCAGCAGCCGGACTAGCGGACAAGAGACCCAGTACTTC
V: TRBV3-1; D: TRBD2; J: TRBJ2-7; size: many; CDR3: CASTRGSGEYEQYF; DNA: TGTGCCAGCACCCGAGGTAGCGGGGAGTACGAGCAGTACTTC
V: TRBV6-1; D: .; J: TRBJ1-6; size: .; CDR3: CASRQGSSPLHF; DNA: TGTGCCAGCAGACAGGGTTCTTCACCCCTCCACTTT
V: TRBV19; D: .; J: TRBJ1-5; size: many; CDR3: CASSIVDSNQPQHF; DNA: TGTGCCAGTAGTATAGTTGATAGCAATCAGCCCCAGCATTTT
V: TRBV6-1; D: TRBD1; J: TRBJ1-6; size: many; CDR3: CASMGRFGTGVSPLHF; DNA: TGTGCCAGCATGGGACGATTTGGGACAGGGGTTTCACCCCTCCACTTT
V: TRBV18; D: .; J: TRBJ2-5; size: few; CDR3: CASSPVVTIGKETQYF; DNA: TGTGCCAGCTCACCGGTAGTCACTATCGGTAAAGAGACCCAGTACTTC
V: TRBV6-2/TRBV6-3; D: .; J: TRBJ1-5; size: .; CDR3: CASTAGGLQPQHF; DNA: TGTGCCAGCACCGCCGGGGGACTGCAGCCCCAGCATTTT
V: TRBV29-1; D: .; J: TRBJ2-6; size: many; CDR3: CSVEDLVGIGANVLTF; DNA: TGCAGCGTTGAAGATTTAGTGGGGATTGGGGCCAACGTCCTGACTTTC
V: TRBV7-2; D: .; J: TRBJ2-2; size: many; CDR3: CASSPLAAGTGELFF; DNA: TGTGCCAGCAGCCCCTTGGCCGCCGGGACCGGGGAGCTGTTTTTT
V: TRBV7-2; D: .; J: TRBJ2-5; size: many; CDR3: CASSLAGDRETQYF; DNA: TGTGCCAGCAGCTTAGCGGGGGACCGAGAGACCCAGTACTTC
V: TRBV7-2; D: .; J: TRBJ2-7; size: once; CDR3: CASSLVLSGYEQYF; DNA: TGTGCCAGCAGCTTAGTGCTTAGCGGATACGAGCAGTACTTC
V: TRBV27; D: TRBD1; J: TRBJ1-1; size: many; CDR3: CASSLSTGAEAFF; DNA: TGTGCCAGCAGTTTATCGACAGGGGCTGAAGCTTTCTTT
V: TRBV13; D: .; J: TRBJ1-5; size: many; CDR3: CASSRGRNQPQHF; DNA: TGTGCCAGCAGCCGCGGCAGAAATCAGCCCCAGCATTTT
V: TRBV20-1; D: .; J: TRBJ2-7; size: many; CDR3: CSARDKKTGMAYEQYF; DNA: TGCAGTGCTAGAGATAAGAAAACAGGGATGGCCTACGAGCAGTACTTC
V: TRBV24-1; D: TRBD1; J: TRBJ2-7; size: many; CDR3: CATSDLRSGQLYEQYF; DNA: TGTGCCACCAGTGACCTTCGATCGGGACAGTTGTACGAGCAGTACTTC
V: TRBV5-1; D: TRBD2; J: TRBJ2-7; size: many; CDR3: CASSKTGTSLYEQYF; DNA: TGCGCCAGCAGCAAGACCGGGACTAGTCTCTACGAGCAGTACTTC
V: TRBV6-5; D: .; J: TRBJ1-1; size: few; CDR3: CASRYRQVEAFF; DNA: TGTGCCAGCAGGTACCGACAGGTTGAAGCTTTCTTT
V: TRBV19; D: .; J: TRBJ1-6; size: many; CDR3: CASRNRQYNSPLHF; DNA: TGTGCCAGTAGAAATCGACAGTATAATTCACCCCTCCACTTT
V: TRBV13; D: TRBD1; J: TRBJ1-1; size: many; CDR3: CASSSRTGGFTEAFF; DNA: TGTGCCAGCAGCTCCAGGACAGGGGGCTTCACTGAAGCTTTCTTT
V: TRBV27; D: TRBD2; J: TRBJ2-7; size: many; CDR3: CASRIGTSDHEQYF; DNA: TGTGCCAGCCGGATTGGGACTAGCGATCACGAGCAGTACTTC
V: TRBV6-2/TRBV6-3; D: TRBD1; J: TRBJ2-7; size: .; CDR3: CASSAPNRGGEQYF; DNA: TGTGCCAGCAGTGCCCCTAACAGGGGTGGCGAGCAGTACTTC
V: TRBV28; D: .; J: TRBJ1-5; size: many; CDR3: CASSLIGARGSNQPQHF; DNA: TGTGCCAGCAGTTTGATAGGGGCTCGGGGGAGCAATCAGCCCCAGCATTTT
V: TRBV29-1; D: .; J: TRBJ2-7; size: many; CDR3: CSVTTGPFTTYEQYF; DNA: TGCAGCGTTACCACCGGACCGTTTACTACCTACGAGCAGTACTTC
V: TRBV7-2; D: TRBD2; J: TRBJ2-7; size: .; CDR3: CASSLTSAYEQYF; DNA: TGTGCCAGCAGCCTTACTAGCGCCTACGAGCAGTACTTC
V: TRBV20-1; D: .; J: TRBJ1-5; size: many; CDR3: CSARDSQGVYQPQHF; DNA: TGCAGTGCTAGAGATTCCCAGGGAGTATATCAGCCCCAGCATTTT
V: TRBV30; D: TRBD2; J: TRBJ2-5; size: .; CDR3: CAWSVGTSGQETQYF; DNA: TGTGCCTGGAGTGTTGGGACTAGCGGACAAGAGACCCAGTACTTC
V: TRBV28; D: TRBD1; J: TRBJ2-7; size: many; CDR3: CASATGAWDEQYF; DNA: TGTGCCAGCGCTACAGGGGCTTGGGACGAGCAGTACTTC
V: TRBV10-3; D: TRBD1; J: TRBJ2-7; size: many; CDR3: CAIREKRDRVYEQYF; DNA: TGTGCCATCAGAGAGAAAAGGGACAGGGTCTACGAGCAGTACTTC
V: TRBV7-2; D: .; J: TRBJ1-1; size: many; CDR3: CASSLGRANTEAFF; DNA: TGTGCCAGCAGCTTAGGCAGGGCGAACACTGAAGCTTTCTTT
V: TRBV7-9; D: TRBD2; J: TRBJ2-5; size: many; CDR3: CASFAGGEQETQYF; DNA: TGTGCCAGCTTCGCGGGGGGGGAACAAGAGACCCAGTACTTC
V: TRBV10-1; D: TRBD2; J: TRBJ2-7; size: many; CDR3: CASSASGSYEQYF; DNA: TGCGCCAGCTCTGCTAGCGGGAGCTACGAGCAGTACTTC
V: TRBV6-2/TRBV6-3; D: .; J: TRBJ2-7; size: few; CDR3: CASSPLFDSYEQYF; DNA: TGTGCCAGCAGCCCCCTGTTTGACTCCTACGAGCAGTACTTC
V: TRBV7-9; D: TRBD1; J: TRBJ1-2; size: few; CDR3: CASSNADREGYGYTF; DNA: TGTGCCAGCAGCAACGCGGACAGGGAGGGCTATGGCTACACCTTC
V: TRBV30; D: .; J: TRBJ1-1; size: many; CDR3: CVTRGGDTEAFF; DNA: TGTGTGACCAGGGGAGGAGACACTGAAGCTTTCTTT
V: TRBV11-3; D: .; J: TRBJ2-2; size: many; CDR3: CASSRKHTRVVGELFF; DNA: TGTGCCAGCAGTCGAAAACATACCAGGGTGGTCGGGGAGCTGTTTTTT
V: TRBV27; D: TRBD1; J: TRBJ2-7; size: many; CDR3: CASSLPSAGQGDPFSYEQYF; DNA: TGTGCCAGCAGTTTACCCTCGGCGGGACAGGGAGACCCCTTCTCCTACGAGCAGTACTTC
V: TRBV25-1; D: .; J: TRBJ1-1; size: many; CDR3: CASSELRDGTEAFF; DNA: TGTGCCAGCAGTGAATTGAGGGATGGCACTGAAGCTTTCTTT
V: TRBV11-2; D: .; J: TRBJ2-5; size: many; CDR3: CASSTWGEQETQYF; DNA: TGTGCCAGCAGCACCTGGGGAGAACAAGAGACCCAGTACTTC
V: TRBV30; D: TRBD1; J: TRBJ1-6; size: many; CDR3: CAWKPDAGGYSYNSPLHF; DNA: TGTGCCTGGAAACCGGACGCAGGGGGCTACTCCTATAATTCACCCCTCCACTTT
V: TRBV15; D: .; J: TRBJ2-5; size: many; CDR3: CATSRVAETQYF; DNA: TGTGCCACCAGCAGAGTGGCGGAGACCCAGTACTTC
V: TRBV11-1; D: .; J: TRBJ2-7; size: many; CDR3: CASSLYTGPPTEQYF; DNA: TGTGCCAGCAGCTTATATACAGGACCGCCGACCGAGCAGTACTTC
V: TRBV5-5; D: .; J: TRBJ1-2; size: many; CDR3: CASSFTGANTNYGYTF; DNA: TGTGCCAGCAGCTTCACGGGGGCAAATACTAACTATGGCTACACCTTC